These T cell receptor beta chains were read from a single sample in a study of Ad26.COV2.S vaccination and SARS-CoV-2 variants. Profiled with immunoSEQ multiplex PCR; TCRdb holds only in-frame clones, not every one. This table holds approximately 280,000 clones, around 87% found once. This material consisted of peripheral blood, taken in a trial of Ad26.COV2.S vaccine versus placebo. Source of these receptors: a person between 18 and 65 years old who received the Ad26.COV2.S COVID-19 vaccine or a placebo. CDR3s include the opening cysteine and the closing phenylalanine or tryptophan. Rows may omit the clone size; those that give it use once, few, many or a size class.

v_call clone_size cdr3_aa
TRBV7-9 - CASSPYDKSYGYTF
TRBV28 - CASSFSPGVWYGYTF
TRBV5-1 - CASSPGQNRNTIYF
TRBV28 - CASSAPGQGLSYEQYF
TRBV7-8 - CASSLGQGGTGELFF
TRBV10-3 - CAISEGTEDTEAFF
TRBV18 - CASSELAGSTYEQYF
TRBV10-3 - CAISSGGGGLYSNQPQHF
TRBV11-2 - CASSPIDRLNTEAFF
TRBV10-3 - CASSVNNIAGGFEQYF
TRBV18 - CASSPAGQYASGANVLTF
TRBV2 - CASSPEVGNQPQHF
TRBV6-5 - CASSIAGGDEQFF
TRBV19 - CASSVSNYGYTF
TRBV5-6 - CASSTIMNTEAFF
TRBV18 - CASSPGKGSGTEAFF
TRBV27 - CASSLGTVTYEQYF
TRBV27 - CASSSLRDQETQYF
TRBV7-3 - CASSVGGAAEQFF
TRBV3-1/TRBV3-2 - CASSPWTGNTGELFF
TRBV4-2 - CASSQGSYGNTIYF
TRBV11-2 - CASKGQPQETQYF
TRBV11-2 - CASSLDRNQPQHF
TRBV19 - CASSTRGNTIYF
TRBV5-1 - CASSSRTGGTGELFF
TRBV12-3/TRBV12-4 - CASSLLSYEQYF
TRBV6-6 - CASSLSGGGEQFF
TRBV6-1 - CASSEGRSASSYNEQFF
TRBV5-1 - CASSLGDRLERGYTF
TRBV9 - CASSVDLGSTEAFF
TRBV10-1 - CASSEGPLDSYEQYF
TRBV4-2 - CASSQELILVGRETQYF
TRBV7-2 - CASSLGRGSPQHF
TRBV5-1 - CASSLGPAYEQYF
TRBV9 once CASSFRADAPNEKLFF
TRBV2 - CAREGPGELFF
TRBV24-1 many CATSDGPRETQYF
TRBV7-2 - CASSAYTGTYEQYF
TRBV7-2 - CASSPPEDRGPAFF
TRBV6-1 - CASSEDNLRRQGARAFF
TRBV28 - CASTIGGASGSQPQHF
TRBV6-4 once CASSDSWTSESDTQYF
TRBV7-2 few CASSLRRGGDSPLHF
TRBV18 - CASSRDRNYEQYF
TRBV5-1 - CASSLLGTLNTEAFF
TRBV15 - CATSRDGPGDTQYF
TRBV3-1/TRBV3-2 - CASSSRDRNTEAFF
TRBV10-3 - CAISGTGGTGELFF
TRBV2 - CASSKERGRNTEAFF
TRBV7-9 - CASSFRGRVTEAFF
TRBV14 - CASSQVFQVKTGVHYEQYF
TRBV18 - CASSLTPGQGYSPLHF
TRBV18 - CASSPYLAGQADNEQFF
TRBV28 - CASSPGGTSYEQYF